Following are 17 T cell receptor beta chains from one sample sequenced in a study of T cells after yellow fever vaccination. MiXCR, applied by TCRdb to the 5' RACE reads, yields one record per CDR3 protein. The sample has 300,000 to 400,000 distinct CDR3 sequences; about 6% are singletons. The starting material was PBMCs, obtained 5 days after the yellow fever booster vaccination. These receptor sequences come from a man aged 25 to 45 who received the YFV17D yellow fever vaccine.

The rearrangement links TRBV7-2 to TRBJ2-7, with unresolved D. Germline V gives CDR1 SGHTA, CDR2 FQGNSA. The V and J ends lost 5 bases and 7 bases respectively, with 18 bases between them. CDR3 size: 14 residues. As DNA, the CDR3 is TGTGCCAGCAGCCTCCCTACCACCTCTAGTGAGCAGTACTTC. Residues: CASSLPTTSSEQYF.

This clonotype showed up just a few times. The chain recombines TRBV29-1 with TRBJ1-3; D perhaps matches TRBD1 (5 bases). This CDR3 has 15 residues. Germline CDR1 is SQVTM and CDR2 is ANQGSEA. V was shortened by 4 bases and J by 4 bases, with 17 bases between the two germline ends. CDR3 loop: CSVAAPQGRGNTIYF. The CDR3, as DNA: TGCAGCGTTGCTGCCCCCCAGGGTCGCGGAAACACCATATATTTT.

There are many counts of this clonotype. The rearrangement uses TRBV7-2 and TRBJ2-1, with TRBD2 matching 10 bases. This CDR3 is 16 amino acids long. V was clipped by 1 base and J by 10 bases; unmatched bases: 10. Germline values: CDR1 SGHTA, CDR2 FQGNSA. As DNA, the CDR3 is TGTGCCAGCAGCTTAGGGGCTAGCGGGAGTGAAGAGGAGCAGTTCTTC. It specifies CASSLGASGSEEEQFF. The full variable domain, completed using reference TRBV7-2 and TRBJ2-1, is GAGVSQSPSNKVTEKGKDVELRCDPISGHTALYWYRQSLGQGLEFLIYFQGNSAPDKSGLPSDRFSAERTGGSVSTLTIQRTQQEDSAVYLCASSLGASGSEEEQFFGPGTRLTVL.

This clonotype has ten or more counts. CDR3 coding DNA: TGTGCCAGCAGTATGGGACCAGGGGCAGATACGCAGTATTTT. It translates to CASSMGPGADTQYF. The V call is TRBV27, the J call TRBJ2-3, with TRBD1 as a possible D gene (6 bases). The CDR3 contains 14 residues. Germline V lookup: CDR1 MNHEY, CDR2 SMNVEV (reference sequence). V shed 5 bases and J shed 4 bases, with 13 bases lying between them.

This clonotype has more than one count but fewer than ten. The CDR3 DNA reads as TGTGCCAGCAGCTTGACGGGGGTCGCCTACGAGCAGTACTTC. Translating it yields CASSLTGVAYEQYF. The chain carries TRBV7-2 and TRBJ2-7, with a tentative D call TRBD2 (6 bases). This CDR3 is built from 14 residues. Germline-derived CDR1 and CDR2 are SGHTA and FQGNSA. V dropped 3 bases and J dropped 2 bases, with 11 bases sitting between them.

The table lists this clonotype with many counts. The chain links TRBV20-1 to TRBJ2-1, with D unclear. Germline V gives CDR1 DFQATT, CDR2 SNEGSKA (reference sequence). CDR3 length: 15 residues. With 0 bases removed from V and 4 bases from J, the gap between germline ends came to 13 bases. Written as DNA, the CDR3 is TGCAGTGCTAGAGATCTTAGGACCCGATACAATGAGCAGTTCTTC. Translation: CSARDLRTRYNEQFF.

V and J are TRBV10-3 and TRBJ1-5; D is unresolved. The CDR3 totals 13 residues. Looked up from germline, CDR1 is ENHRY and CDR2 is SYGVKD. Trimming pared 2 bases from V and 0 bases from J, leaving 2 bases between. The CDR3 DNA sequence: TGTGCCATCAGTGAGAATAGCAATCAGCCCCAGCATTTT. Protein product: CAISENSNQPQHF.

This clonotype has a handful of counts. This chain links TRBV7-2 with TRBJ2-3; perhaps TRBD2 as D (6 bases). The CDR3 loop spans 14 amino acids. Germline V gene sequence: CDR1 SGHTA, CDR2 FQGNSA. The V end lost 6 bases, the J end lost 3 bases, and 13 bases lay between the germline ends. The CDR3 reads CASRRSGDTDTQYF. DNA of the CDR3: TGTGCCAGCAGACGTAGCGGTGATACAGATACGCAGTATTTT.

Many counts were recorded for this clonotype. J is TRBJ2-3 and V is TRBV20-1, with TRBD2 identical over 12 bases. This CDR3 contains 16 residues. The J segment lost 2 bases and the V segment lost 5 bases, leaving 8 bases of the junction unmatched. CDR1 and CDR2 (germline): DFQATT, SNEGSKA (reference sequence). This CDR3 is CSASGTSGWNTDTQYF. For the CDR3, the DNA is TGCAGTGCTTCCGGGACTAGCGGGTGGAACACAGATACGCAGTATTTT.

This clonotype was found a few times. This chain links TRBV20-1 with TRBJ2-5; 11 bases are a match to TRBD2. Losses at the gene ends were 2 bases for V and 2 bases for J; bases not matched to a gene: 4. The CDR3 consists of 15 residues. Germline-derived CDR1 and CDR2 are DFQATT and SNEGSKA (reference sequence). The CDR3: CSARLAGGWQETQYF. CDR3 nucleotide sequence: TGCAGTGCTAGACTAGCGGGAGGATGGCAAGAGACCCAGTACTTC.

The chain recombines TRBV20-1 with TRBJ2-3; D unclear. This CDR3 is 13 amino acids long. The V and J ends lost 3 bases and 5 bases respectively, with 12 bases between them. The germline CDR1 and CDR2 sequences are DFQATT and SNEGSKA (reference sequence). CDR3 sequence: CSARPLSVDTQYF. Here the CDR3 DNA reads TGCAGTGCTAGGCCCCTTTCGGTAGATACGCAGTATTTT.

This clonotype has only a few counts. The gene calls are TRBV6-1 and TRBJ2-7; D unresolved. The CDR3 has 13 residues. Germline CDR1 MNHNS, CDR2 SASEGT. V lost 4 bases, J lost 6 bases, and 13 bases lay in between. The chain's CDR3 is CASSVPRSGEQYF. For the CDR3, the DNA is TGTGCCAGCAGTGTACCCCGGTCGGGCGAGCAGTACTTC.

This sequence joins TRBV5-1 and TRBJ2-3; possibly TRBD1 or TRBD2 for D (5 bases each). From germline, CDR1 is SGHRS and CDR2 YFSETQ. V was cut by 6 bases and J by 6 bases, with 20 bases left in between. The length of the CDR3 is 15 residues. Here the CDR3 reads CASIPGTDRGDTQYF. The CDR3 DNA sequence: TGCGCCAGCATACCCGGGACCGACCGCGGTGATACGCAGTATTTT.

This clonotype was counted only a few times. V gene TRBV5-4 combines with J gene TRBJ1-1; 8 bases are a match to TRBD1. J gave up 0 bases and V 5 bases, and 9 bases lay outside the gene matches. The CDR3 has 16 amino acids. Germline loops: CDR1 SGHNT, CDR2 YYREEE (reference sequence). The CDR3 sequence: CASSSGTGRVNTEAFF. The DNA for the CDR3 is TGTGCCAGCAGTTCAGGGACAGGCAGAGTGAACACTGAAGCTTTCTTT.

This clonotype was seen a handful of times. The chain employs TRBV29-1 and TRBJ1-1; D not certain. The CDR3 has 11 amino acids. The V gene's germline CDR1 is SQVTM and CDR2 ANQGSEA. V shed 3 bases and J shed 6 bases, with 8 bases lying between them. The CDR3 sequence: CSVDSVSEAFF. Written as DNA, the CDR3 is TGCAGCGTTGATTCAGTCTCTGAAGCTTTCTTT.

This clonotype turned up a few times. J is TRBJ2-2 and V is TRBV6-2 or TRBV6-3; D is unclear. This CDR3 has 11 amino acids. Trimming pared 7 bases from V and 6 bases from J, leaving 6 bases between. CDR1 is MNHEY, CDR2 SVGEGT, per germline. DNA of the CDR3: TGTGCCAGCACCCAAGCCGGGGAGCTGTTTTTT. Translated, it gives CASTQAGELFF.

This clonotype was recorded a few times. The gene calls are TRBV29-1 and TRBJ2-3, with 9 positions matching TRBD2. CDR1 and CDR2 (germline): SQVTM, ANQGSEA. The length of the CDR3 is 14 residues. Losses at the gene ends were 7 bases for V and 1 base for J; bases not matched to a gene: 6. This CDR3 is CSATLAGRTDTQYF. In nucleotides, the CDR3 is TGCAGCGCCACACTAGCGGGTCGCACAGATACGCAGTATTTT.